A single sample gave rise to the 32 T cell receptor beta chains below, sequenced in a study of radiotherapy plus CTLA-4 blockade in lung cancer. Some clones are missing from TCRdb's copy, which holds only in-frame ones; the method was immunoSEQ multiplex PCR. The top ten hold around 4.2% of the sample, which has about 60,000 clones, around 80% seen once. The sequences come from peripheral blood, collected from a patient treated with radiotherapy plus ipilimumab. These receptors originate from a human donor with non-small cell lung cancer who had a partial response to radiotherapy plus ipilimumab.

This chain links TRBV5-1 with TRBJ2-1; TRBD2 matches at 13 bases. The CDR3 consists of 14 residues. CDR1 SGHRS and CDR2 YFSETQ come from the germline V gene. Trimming cost V 4 bases and J 9 bases; bases outside gene matches: 4. DNA for the CDR3: TGCGCCAGCAGCGGACTAGCGGGGGCCGGTGAGCAGTTCTTC. It translates to CASSGLAGAGEQFF.

The J gene is TRBJ1-2, the V gene TRBV9, with TRBD1 matching over 8 bases. Germline assignment: CDR1 SGDLS and CDR2 YYNGEE. Trimming cost V 4 bases and J 3 bases; bases outside gene matches: 17. The CDR3 extends over 18 amino acids. This CDR3 reads CASSPNQGARFPYYGYTF. CDR3 DNA: TGTGCCAGCAGCCCTAACCAGGGGGCGCGGTTTCCCTACTATGGCTACACCTTC.

This rearrangement joins TRBV10-3 to TRBJ2-7; D gene ambiguous. V lost 10 bases, J lost 6 bases, and 4 bases lay in between. This CDR3 has 8 amino acids. Looked up from germline, CDR1 is ENHRY and CDR2 is SYGVKD. The CDR3 spells CASAEQYF. In DNA, the CDR3 is TGTGCCAGCGCCGAGCAGTACTTC.

The chain combines TRBV29-1 with TRBJ1-1; D may be TRBD1 (6 bases). V dropped 5 bases and J dropped 0 bases, with 10 bases sitting between them. The V gene's germline CDR1 is SQVTM and CDR2 ANQGSEA. This CDR3 has 13 residues. CDR3 loop: CSVRGGLNTEAFF. CDR3 bases: TGCAGCGTTAGGGGGGGGTTGAACACTGAAGCTTTCTTT.

This rearrangement joins TRBV7-9 to TRBJ1-2; weak D call: TRBD1 (5 bases). V was shortened by 4 bases and J by 4 bases, with 19 bases between the two germline ends. The CDR3 has 16 residues. CDR1 is SEHNR, CDR2 FQNEAQ, per germline (reference sequence). Here the CDR3 reads CASSSTQGGLGYGYTF. The CDR3 region has the DNA TGTGCCAGCAGCTCCACGCAGGGAGGGCTAGGCTATGGCTACACCTTC.

The chain couples TRBV6-1 to TRBJ1-5, with TRBD1 matching over 9 bases. The ends lost 4 bases at V and 1 base at J; junction bases unmatched: 8. The germline gives CDR1 MNHNS, CDR2 SASEGT. The CDR3 covers 17 residues. The CDR3: CASSGQGVRGSNQPQHF. CDR3 nucleotides: TGTGCCAGCAGTGGACAGGGGGTACGTGGGAGCAATCAGCCCCAGCATTTT.

The chain carries TRBV2 and TRBJ2-5, with D possibly being TRBD2 (6 bases). The germline V and J ends were trimmed by 1 base and 9 bases, with 18 bases remaining between them. This CDR3 has 15 amino acids. Germline lookup yields CDR1 SNHLY and CDR2 FYNNEI. The CDR3 coding sequence is TGTGCCAGCAGTGAAGGGAGGGGATCTGGGAAGGCCCAGTACTTC. Translation gives CASSEGRGSGKAQYF.

The chain couples TRBV19 to TRBJ1-5, with TRBD1 matching 7 bases. Germline V CDR1 and CDR2: LNHDA, SQIVND (reference sequence). The V gene end was trimmed by 6 bases and the J gene end by 3 bases; junction bases not matched to a gene: 8. CDR3 length: 15 amino acids. As DNA, the CDR3 is TGTGCCAGTAGCTCGACAGGGTGGGACAATCAGCCCCAGCATTTT. It specifies CASSSTGWDNQPQHF. Full variable domain (remainder filled in from reference TRBV19 and TRBJ1-5): DGGITQSPKYLFRKEGQNVTLSCEQNLNHDAMYWYRQDPGQGLRLIYYSQIVNDFQKGDIAEGYSVSREKKESFPLTVTSAQKNPTAFYLCASSSTGWDNQPQHFGDGTRLSIL.

This chain uses TRBV11-1 with TRBJ2-5; 8 bases fit TRBD1. This CDR3 has 14 amino acids. CDR1 and CDR2 from the germline V gene are SGHAT and FQDESV (reference sequence). The junction had 6 bases not matched to a gene; V was cut back by 8 bases and J by 1 base. CDR3 sequence reads: CASATDRGQETQYF. The CDR3 DNA follows: TGTGCCAGCGCTACCGACAGGGGCCAAGAGACCCAGTACTTC.

The rearrangement uses TRBV6-5 and TRBJ1-3, with a tentative D call TRBD1 (5 bases). The germline V gene encodes CDR1 MNHEY and CDR2 SVGAGI. The CDR3 has 15 residues. V lost 5 bases and J 4 bases, leaving 15 bases between the germline ends. The CDR3 sequence: CASSAGAVDGNTIYF. The DNA of the CDR3 is TGTGCCAGCAGTGCTGGGGCGGTGGACGGAAACACCATATATTTT.

The CDR3 loop is CASKAQGAILNSPLHF. CDR3 nucleotides: TGTGCCAGCAAGGCACAGGGGGCAATTCTAAATTCACCCCTCCACTTT. V gene TRBV2 combines with J gene TRBJ1-6, with 9 bases identical to TRBD1. The V gene end was trimmed by 7 bases and the J gene end by 7 bases; junction bases not matched to a gene: 11. The CDR3 loop spans 16 amino acids. CDR1 SNHLY and CDR2 FYNNEI come from the germline V gene.

This chain links TRBV7-3 with TRBJ2-1; D is perhaps TRBD2 (6 bases). The CDR3 contains 14 residues. V lost 3 bases and J lost 6, with 12 bases in between. In germline, CDR1 is SGHTA, CDR2 FQGTGA. CDR3 nucleotides: TGTGCCAGCAGCTTGGCTAGCGCCGGCAATGAGCAGTTCTTC. Protein: CASSLASAGNEQFF.

This sequence joins TRBV19 and TRBJ1-5; a possible D gene is TRBD1 (6 bases). V lost 7 bases, J lost 2 bases, and 21 bases lay in between. Per germline, CDR1 LNHDA and CDR2 SQIVND (reference sequence). This CDR3 is 17 amino acids long. CDR3: CASTLGRAGGGNQPQHF. The CDR3 bases are TGTGCCAGTACCCTCGGGCGTGCGGGGGGCGGCAATCAGCCCCAGCATTTT.

The chain carries TRBV11-1 and TRBJ2-1, with D uncertain. V lost 5 bases and J 3 bases, leaving 14 bases between the germline ends. This CDR3 contains 15 residues. Germline CDR1 and CDR2: SGHAT and FQDESV (reference sequence). This CDR3 is CASSIPYDNYNEQFF. The CDR3 DNA is TGTGCCAGCAGCATACCATATGACAACTACAATGAGCAGTTCTTC.

The chain combines TRBV15 with TRBJ1-2; a possible D gene is TRBD1 (5 bases). The V end was cut by 5 bases, the J end by 5 bases, with 15 bases between. This CDR3 has 14 amino acids. CDR1 and CDR2 (germline): LNHNV, YYDKDF (reference sequence). The CDR3 here is CATSGGTGGYGYTF. CDR3 bases: TGTGCCACCAGCGGGGGGACCGGCGGATATGGCTACACCTTC.

The chain couples TRBV4-1 to TRBJ2-7; 8 bases agree with TRBD2. Per the germline V gene, CDR1 is MGHRA and CDR2 is YSYEKL. The CDR3 sequence is 15 residues long. Trimming removed 1 base from V and 4 bases from J; junction bases left unmatched: 6. The DNA for the CDR3 is TGCGCCAGCAGCCAAGTTGGGCTAGCGGGTTACGAGCAGTACTTC. Translation: CASSQVGLAGYEQYF.

The V and J genes are TRBV18 and TRBJ2-3, with 10 bases aligning to TRBD2. This CDR3 is built from 15 residues. CDR1 and CDR2 (germline): KGHSH, LQKENI. V was clipped by 5 bases and J by 6 bases; unmatched bases: 8. CDR3 residues: CASSGTSEGRDTQYF. For the CDR3, the DNA is TGTGCCAGCTCAGGGACTAGCGAGGGACGGGATACGCAGTATTTT.

The rearrangement joins TRBV7-9 to TRBJ2-7, with 9 bases aligning to TRBD1. Germline V CDR1 and CDR2: SEHNR, FQNEAQ (reference sequence). V was clipped by 4 bases and J by 2 bases; unmatched bases: 3. This CDR3 contains 14 residues. The CDR3, as DNA: TGTGCCAGCAGCTCTACAGGGGGCGCCTACGAGCAGTACTTC. This sequence encodes CASSSTGGAYEQYF.

The chain uses TRBV5-4 and TRBJ2-7; D gene uncertain. Trimming removed 1 base at V and 3 bases at J, with 14 bases between. Germline values: CDR1 SGHNT, CDR2 YYREEE (reference sequence). The CDR3 spans 15 residues. CDR3 region: CASSLFGSSLYEQYF. CDR3 coding DNA: TGTGCCAGCAGCTTGTTCGGGTCCTCCCTCTACGAGCAGTACTTC.

The chain recombines TRBV6-5 with TRBJ1-2, with TRBD1 identical over 9 bases. The J segment lost 1 base and the V segment lost 8 bases, leaving 5 bases of the junction unmatched. The germline gives CDR1 MNHEY, CDR2 SVGAGI. This CDR3 is built from 14 residues. The CDR3 reads CASYRQGVNYGYTF. The DNA of the CDR3 is TGTGCCAGCTATCGACAGGGGGTTAACTATGGCTACACCTTC.

This chain links TRBV28 with TRBJ1-1; no reliable D call. This CDR3 spans 14 amino acids. The V gene's germline CDR1 is MDHEN and CDR2 SYDVKM. V was shortened by 3 bases and J by 1 base, with 9 bases between the two germline ends. The CDR3 sequence is CASSLVETNTEAFF. The CDR3 region has the DNA TGTGCCAGCAGTTTGGTGGAGACGAACACTGAAGCTTTCTTT.

The chain carries TRBV7-3 and TRBJ2-2, with 10 bases lining up with TRBD2. Germline V lookup: CDR1 SGHTA, CDR2 FQGTGA. The CDR3 runs 15 residues. Unmatched junction bases numbered 6, after V lost 5 bases and J lost 6 bases. CDR3 protein: CASSLKRGGPGELFF. The CDR3 DNA sequence: TGTGCCAGCAGCCTTAAGCGGGGGGGCCCCGGGGAGCTGTTTTTT.

This chain uses TRBV5-5 with TRBJ2-3; D may be TRBD2 (6 bases). Germline lookup yields CDR1 SGHKS and CDR2 YYEKEE (reference sequence). The CDR3 spans 14 residues. V lost 4 bases and J 4 bases, leaving 13 bases between the germline ends. CDR3 region: CASSPGVPADTQYF. CDR3 coding DNA: TGTGCCAGCAGCCCGGGGGTCCCCGCAGATACGCAGTATTTT.

V and J are TRBV11-2 and TRBJ2-1; 14 positions agree with TRBD2. The CDR3 runs 15 residues. Germline values: CDR1 SGHAT, CDR2 FQNNGV. J lost 8 bases, V lost 5 bases, and 5 bases had no gene match. DNA of the CDR3: TGTGCCAGCAGCCCCGGGACTAGCGGGGGTTATGAGCAGTTCTTC. Translation: CASSPGTSGGYEQFF. The variable domain in full, with the rest retrieved from reference TRBV11-2 and TRBJ2-1, is EAGVAQSPRYKIIEKRQSVAFWCNPISGHATLYWYQQILGQGPKLLIQFQNNGVVDDSQLPKDRFSAERLKGVDSTLKIQPAKLEDSAVYLCASSPGTSGGYEQFFGPGTRLTVL.

DNA of the CDR3: TGTGCCAGCTCACCGGGGGGGGTCCTAATTGAGCAGTTCTTC. Residues: CASSPGGVLIEQFF. The V and J genes are TRBV18 and TRBJ2-1, with TRBD2 matching over 7 bases. Germline V gives CDR1 KGHSH, CDR2 LQKENI. The CDR3 runs 14 residues. The V gene end was trimmed by 3 bases and the J gene end by 9 bases; junction bases not matched to a gene: 8.

The chain uses TRBV10-2 and TRBJ1-5; 8 positions match TRBD1. The junction had 6 bases not matched to a gene; V was cut back by 6 bases and J by 5 bases. The V gene's germline CDR1 is WSHSY and CDR2 SAAADI. This CDR3 contains 14 residues. CDR3 loop: CASRAGGAHQPQHF. DNA for the CDR3: TGCGCCAGCAGGGCAGGGGGCGCCCATCAGCCCCAGCATTTT.

V is TRBV14 and J is TRBJ1-4; D is possibly TRBD1 (5 bases). CDR3 length equals 14 residues. V gave up 6 bases and J gave up 4 bases, with 12 bases separating them. Germline V gene lookup returns CDR1 SGHDN and CDR2 FVKESK. The CDR3 is CASRKRGINEKLFF. Here the CDR3 DNA reads TGTGCCAGCAGAAAGCGGGGGATTAATGAAAAACTGTTTTTT.

In this sample, this clone is medium-sized. The V gene is TRBV7-9, the J gene TRBJ1-1; D may be TRBD1 (6 bases). CDR1 is SEHNR and CDR2 is FQNEAQ in the germline V gene (reference sequence). CDR3 length: 19 amino acids. The ends were cut back, 1 base at V and 0 bases at J, with 21 bases in the middle. For the CDR3, the DNA is TGTGCCAGCAGCTTAGTTGGGGGCGGGCGGATACTTATGAACACTGAAGCTTTCTTT. It translates to CASSLVGGGRILMNTEAFF. The whole variable domain, filled in from reference TRBV7-9 and TRBJ1-1, reads DTGVSQNPRHKITKRGQNVTFRCDPISEHNRLYWYRQTLGQGPEFLTYFQNEAQLEKSRLLSDRFSAERPKGSFSTLEIQRTEQGDSAMYLCASSLVGGGRILMNTEAFFGQGTRLTVV.

There are a few counts of this clone. The chain couples TRBV2 to TRBJ1-4; tentative D call: TRBD1 (5 bases). V was clipped by 5 bases and J by 7 bases, with 11 bases between them. The CDR3 loop spans 13 amino acids. Germline CDR1 is SNHLY and CDR2 is FYNNEI. CDR3 region: CASSWRQTEKLFF. The CDR3 DNA follows: TGTGCCAGCAGTTGGAGACAGACTGAAAAACTGTTTTTT.

V is TRBV11-2 and J is TRBJ1-1; D uncertain. The V end was cut by 1 base, the J end by 3 bases, with 15 bases between. Per the germline V gene, CDR1 is SGHAT and CDR2 is FQNNGV. This CDR3 is 16 amino acids long. CDR3 nucleotides: TGTGCCAGCAGCTTAGCCCGGGGAAAACTCGACACTGAAGCTTTCTTT. This sequence encodes CASSLARGKLDTEAFF.

The chain is built from TRBV19 and TRBJ1-2; D is uncertain. Trimming left V 7 bases short and J 4 bases short, with 13 bases between. This CDR3 has 13 amino acids. Germline assignment: CDR1 LNHDA and CDR2 SQIVND (reference sequence). In DNA form, the CDR3 reads TGTGCCAGTAACCAAAGAGGAGGCTATGGCTACACCTTC. It translates to CASNQRGGYGYTF.

There are a few counts of this clone. V and J are TRBV27 and TRBJ1-2; D is undetermined. CDR3 length: 14 residues. The germline V gene encodes CDR1 MNHEY and CDR2 SMNVEV (reference sequence). V was trimmed by 2 bases and J by 5 bases, leaving 12 bases between them. In nucleotides, the CDR3 is TGTGCCAGCAGTTTAGGTGCTCGGGGTTATGGCTACACCTTC. Translation gives CASSLGARGYGYTF.